This T cell receptor (beta chain) was recorded in a study of cytotoxic CD8 clonotypes in ibrutinib-treated CLL. CDR1 and CDR2 (germline): MDHEN, SYDVKM. This CDR3 contains 16 residues. V was pared by 7 bases and J by 0 bases, with 11 bases of the junction left unmatched. Generated by immunoSEQ multiplex PCR, the TCRdb table keeps only in-frame clones and is missing some. The sample lists about 250,000 clones, roughly 70% occurring once. This sample comprised PBMCs, obtained after 24 months of ibrutinib treatment. The source is a human donor with chronic lymphocytic leukemia. The genes are TRBV28 and TRBJ2-7; 8 bases align to TRBD1. CDR3 sequence reads: CASKRQGTGFSYEQYF. CDR3 sequence (DNA): TGTGCCAGCAAACGTCAGGGGACAGGATTCTCCTACGAGCAGTACTTC.